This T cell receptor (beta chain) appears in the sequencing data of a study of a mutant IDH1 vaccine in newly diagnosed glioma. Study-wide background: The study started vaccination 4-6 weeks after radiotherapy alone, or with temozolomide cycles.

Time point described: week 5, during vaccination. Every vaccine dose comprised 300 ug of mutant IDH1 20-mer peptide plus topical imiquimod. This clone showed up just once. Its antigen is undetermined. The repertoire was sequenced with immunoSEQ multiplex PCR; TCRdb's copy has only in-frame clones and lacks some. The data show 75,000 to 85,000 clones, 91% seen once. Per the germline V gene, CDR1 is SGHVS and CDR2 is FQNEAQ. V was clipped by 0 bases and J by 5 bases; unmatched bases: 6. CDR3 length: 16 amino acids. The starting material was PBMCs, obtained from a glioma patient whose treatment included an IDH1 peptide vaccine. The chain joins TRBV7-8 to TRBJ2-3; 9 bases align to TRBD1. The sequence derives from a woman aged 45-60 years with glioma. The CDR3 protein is CASSLAQGAGIDTQYF. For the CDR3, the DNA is TGTGCCAGCAGCTTAGCACAGGGGGCAGGCATAGATACGCAGTATTTT.